This T cell receptor beta chain is from a study of control samples from healthy donors and cancer patients. The repertoire was sequenced with immunoSEQ multiplex PCR; TCRdb's copy has only in-frame clones and lacks some. The sample has some 99,000 clones, roughly 89% seen once. CDR3 length: 15 residues. Trimming removed 6 bases from V and 2 bases from J; junction bases left unmatched: 8. Germline V gives CDR1 MNHNY, CDR2 SVGAGI (reference sequence). Input material: blood. V and J are TRBV6-6 and TRBJ2-7; 9 bases are a match to TRBD1. This sequence originates from a woman between 45 and 60 years old in good health. CDR3 sequence: CASRPPGQGAYEQYF. CDR3 in DNA: TGTGCCAGCAGACCCCCGGGACAGGGTGCCTACGAGCAGTACTTC.